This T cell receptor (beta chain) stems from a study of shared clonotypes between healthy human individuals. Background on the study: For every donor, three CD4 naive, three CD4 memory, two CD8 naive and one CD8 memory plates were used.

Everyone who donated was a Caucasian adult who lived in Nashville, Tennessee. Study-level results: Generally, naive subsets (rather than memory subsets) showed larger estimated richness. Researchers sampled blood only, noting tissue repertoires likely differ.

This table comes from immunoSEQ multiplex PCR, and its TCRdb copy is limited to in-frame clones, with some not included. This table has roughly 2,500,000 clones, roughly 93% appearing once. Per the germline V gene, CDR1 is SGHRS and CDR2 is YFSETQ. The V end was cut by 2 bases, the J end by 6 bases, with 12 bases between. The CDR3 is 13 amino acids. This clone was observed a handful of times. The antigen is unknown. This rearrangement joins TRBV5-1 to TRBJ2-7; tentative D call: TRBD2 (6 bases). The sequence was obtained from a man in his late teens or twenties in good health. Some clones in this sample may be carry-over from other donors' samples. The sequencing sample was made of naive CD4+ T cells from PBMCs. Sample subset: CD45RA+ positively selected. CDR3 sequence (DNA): TGCGCCAGCAGCTTTGGGGGGTTGAGCGAGCAGTACTTC. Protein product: CASSFGGLSEQYF.